What follows are 9 T cell receptor beta chains derived from one specimen sequenced in a study of CD4+ T cells in melanoma (dated 2022 in TCRdb). The library was built by means of the immunoSEQ multiplex PCR assay. TCRdb provides this immuneACCESS table in a form limited to in-frame rearrangements. Some clones are lacking; in checked studies, under half of them reflect an unresolved V gene, and why the rest are absent is not known. This sample is represented by around 100,000 clones; 80% to 95% of them were singletons. 2.5% to 3.5% of the sample lies in the top ten. The material sequenced was peripheral blood. The receptors originated from a human donor with melanoma.

The rearrangement joins TRBV29-1 to TRBJ2-5; possible D gene TRBD1, 6 bases. This CDR3 is 12 amino acids long. V was trimmed by 6 bases and J by 5 bases, leaving 13 bases between them. CDR1 is SQVTM, CDR2 ANQGSEA, per germline. The CDR3 spells CSVPQGSETQYF. CDR3 DNA sequence: TGCAGCGTCCCCCAGGGGTCGGAGACCCAGTACTTC.

This rearrangement joins TRBV6-6 to TRBJ2-7; D unclear. Germline V gene data show CDR1 as MNHNY and CDR2 as SVGAGI (reference sequence). This CDR3 has 13 amino acids. Trimming removed 6 bases from V and 1 base from J, with 10 bases in between. CDR3 DNA sequence: TGTGCCAGCAGGAGGCGAGATTCCTACGAGCAGTACTTC. Its protein product is CASRRRDSYEQYF.

The gene calls are TRBV19 and TRBJ1-4, with TRBD1 matching over 8 bases. CDR3 size: 14 residues. V was pared by 6 bases and J by 7 bases, with 7 bases of the junction left unmatched. Germline CDR1 LNHDA, CDR2 SQIVND (reference sequence). The CDR3, as DNA: TGTGCCAGTAGACCACAGGGGGGAGGTGAAAAACTGTTTTTT. Translation: CASRPQGGGEKLFF.

The chain links TRBV5-1 to TRBJ2-3; 8 bases fit TRBD2. Germline trimming cut 3 bases from V and 5 bases from J; bases unmatched to any gene: 14. The CDR3 is 17 residues long. The V gene's germline CDR1 is SGHRS and CDR2 YFSETQ. The CDR3 nucleotides read TGCGCCAGCAGCTCCCAAATCTCGGGACTAGTGGTAGATACGCAGTATTTT. Translation gives CASSSQISGLVVDTQYF.

A few counts support this clone. J is TRBJ1-2 and V is TRBV25-1; unclear D gene. CDR1 is MGHDK and CDR2 is SYGVNS in the germline V gene. There are 10 residues in the CDR3. V was cut by 7 bases and J by 5 bases, with 5 bases left in between. The CDR3, as DNA: TGTGCCAGCATGGGGTATGGCTACACCTTC. Its translation is CASMGYGYTF.

The chain recombines TRBV4-1 with TRBJ2-7, with 7 bases lining up with TRBD1. The CDR3 loop spans 14 amino acids. CDR1 is MGHRA, CDR2 YSYEKL, per germline. V was clipped by 4 bases and J by 3 bases; unmatched bases: 6. This CDR3 is CASSPGTVGYEQYF. The CDR3 DNA sequence: TGCGCCAGCAGCCCGGGGACAGTCGGCTACGAGCAGTACTTC.

The chain couples TRBV10-3 to TRBJ2-7, with 10 bases that match TRBD2. This CDR3 is 14 amino acids long. Germline loops: CDR1 ENHRY, CDR2 SYGVKD. Trimming took 10 bases from V and 1 from J; bases not matched to a gene: 7. In DNA, the CDR3 is TGTGCCACGGGGCCTAGCGGGGGATCCTACGAGCAGTACTTC. Translated, it gives CATGPSGGSYEQYF.

The chain carries TRBV5-8 and TRBJ2-7; 7 bases are a match to TRBD1. The V gene's germline CDR1 is SGHTS and CDR2 YDEGEE. This CDR3 contains 15 residues. With V trimmed by 4 bases and J by 2 bases, 9 bases remained unmatched. The CDR3 here is CASSRKDRVPYEQYF. CDR3 sequence (DNA): TGTGCCAGCAGCCGGAAAGACAGGGTACCCTACGAGCAGTACTTC.

The chain employs TRBV27 and TRBJ1-2; tentatively, D is TRBD1 (6 bases). The CDR3 extends over 12 amino acids. V lost 6 bases, J lost 8 bases, and 13 bases lay in between. Germline CDR1 reads MNHEY; CDR2 reads SMNVEV (reference sequence). This chain's CDR3 is CASSPGAGGYTF. DNA of the CDR3: TGTGCCAGCAGCCCGGGGGCGGGGGGCTACACCTTC.